The next 15 T cell receptor beta chains were all read from a single sample in a study of control samples from healthy donors and cancer patients. TCRdb's copy holds only in-frame clones and misses some; the assay was immunoSEQ multiplex PCR. The sample has roughly 80,000 clones, roughly 90% seen once; the top ten hold roughly 2%. Sequencing was done on a sample of PBMCs. These receptors originate from a woman between 55 and 75 years old with head and neck cancer.

The chain uses TRBV5-1 and TRBJ2-7; D tentatively fits TRBD1 or TRBD2 (5 bases each). The germline gives CDR1 SGHRS, CDR2 YFSETQ. V was clipped by 7 bases and J by 3 bases, with 14 bases between them. This CDR3 region has 13 residues. The CDR3 sequence is CASGDLQDYEQYF. CDR3 coding DNA: TGCGCCAGCGGGGACCTACAAGACTACGAGCAGTACTTC.

The CDR3, as DNA: TGTGCCAGCAGCCGGATCGGACAGGGGGCCTACGAGCAGTACTTC. It yields the protein CASSRIGQGAYEQYF. The chain joins TRBV7-9 to TRBJ2-7; 10 nucleotides line up with TRBD1. With V trimmed by 5 bases and J by 2 bases, 6 bases remained unmatched. Per the germline V gene, CDR1 is SEHNR and CDR2 is FQNEAQ (reference sequence). The CDR3 sequence is 15 residues long.

The rearrangement uses TRBV6-5 and TRBJ2-1; possibly TRBD1 for D (6 bases). Germline loops: CDR1 MNHEY, CDR2 SVGAGI. CDR3 size: 13 residues. V shed 6 bases and J shed 3 bases, with 9 bases lying between them. The CDR3 nucleotides read TGTGCCAGCAGCCAGGACAGCTACAATGAGCAGTTCTTC. Amino acid sequence: CASSQDSYNEQFF.

The V call is TRBV3-1 (or the pseudogene TRBV3-2), the J call TRBJ2-7; 10 positions match TRBD2. This CDR3 spans 15 amino acids. Germline CDR1 LGHDT, CDR2 YNNKEL (reference sequence). The junction had 9 bases not matched to a gene; V was cut back by 4 bases and J by 6 bases. The CDR3 DNA sequence: TGTGCCAGCAGCCCCCGGACTAGCGGAGGGGGCGAGCAGTACTTC. It yields the protein CASSPRTSGGGEQYF.

The chain couples TRBV6-1 to TRBJ1-1; D ambiguous. The V end lost 1 base, the J end lost 0 bases, and 6 bases lay between the germline ends. The V gene's germline CDR1 is MNHNS and CDR2 SASEGT. The CDR3 contains 14 residues. In DNA, the CDR3 is TGTGCCAGCAGTGAAGGGCCTATGAACACTGAAGCTTTCTTT. It codes for CASSEGPMNTEAFF.

The chain recombines TRBV7-2 with TRBJ2-5; the match to TRBD2 covers 7 bases. The germline CDR1 and CDR2 sequences are SGHTA and FQGNSA. Losses at the gene ends were 0 bases for V and 5 bases for J; bases not matched to a gene: 9. This CDR3 is built from 16 residues. Written as DNA, the CDR3 is TGTGCCAGCAGCTTAGCCGGGGCGGGAGCGTGGGAGACCCAGTACTTC. Its translation is CASSLAGAGAWETQYF.

The chain has TRBV5-4 and TRBJ2-1; possible D gene TRBD1, 5 bases. Germline loops: CDR1 SGHNT, CDR2 YYREEE (reference sequence). This CDR3 region has 15 residues. V was pared by 4 bases and J by 0 bases, with 11 bases between. In DNA form, the CDR3 reads TGTGCCAGCAGCAAGACAGCTGACTCCTACAATGAGCAGTTCTTC. The encoded protein is CASSKTADSYNEQFF.

The CDR3 here is CASSQEGGGSDGYTF. Here the CDR3 DNA reads TGTGCCAGCAGCCAAGAGGGAGGGGGGTCTGATGGCTACACCTTC. The genes are TRBV3-1 (or the pseudogene TRBV3-2) and TRBJ1-2, with TRBD1 as a possible D gene (6 bases). The CDR3 totals 15 residues. CDR1 and CDR2 from the germline V gene are LGHDT and YNNKEL (reference sequence). Between the trimmed V and J ends, which lost 0 bases and 6 bases, there was a span of 14 bases.

The chain recombines TRBV19 with TRBJ1-1, with 8 bases fitting TRBD1. V was clipped by 5 bases and J by 1 base; unmatched bases: 6. Germline V gene sequence: CDR1 LNHDA, CDR2 SQIVND (reference sequence). The CDR3 extends over 15 amino acids. As DNA, the CDR3 is TGTGCCAGTAGTCCAATCGACAGGGGGAACACTGAAGCTTTCTTT. Translating gives CASSPIDRGNTEAFF.

The chain links TRBV29-1 to TRBJ2-5; D call uncertain. The CDR3 contains 10 residues. The V end lost 8 bases, the J end lost 5 bases, and 9 bases lay between the germline ends. Germline-derived CDR1 and CDR2 are SQVTM and ANQGSEA. Written as DNA, the CDR3 is TGCAGCTCCTGGGATGAGACCCAGTACTTC. It translates to CSSWDETQYF.

The CDR3 here is CASSLGGLAGGYNEQFF. The CDR3 DNA is TGTGCCAGCAGCTTGGGGGGACTAGCGGGAGGGTACAATGAGCAGTTCTTC. The chain has TRBV7-2 and TRBJ2-1; 16 nucleotides match TRBD2. V shed 3 bases and J 4 bases; nucleotides not matched to a gene: 3. The germline V gene has CDR1 SGHTA and CDR2 FQGNSA. This CDR3 contains 17 residues.

This chain joins TRBV19 and TRBJ2-1; 9 positions agree with TRBD2. Germline CDR1 LNHDA, CDR2 SQIVND (reference sequence). V was pared by 7 bases and J by 7 bases, with 11 bases of the junction left unmatched. The CDR3 totals 15 residues. The CDR3 here is CASNRVAGASNEQFF. The CDR3 DNA follows: TGTGCCAGTAATCGGGTAGCGGGAGCGAGTAATGAGCAGTTCTTC.

About this clone itself: Other nucleotide sequences in the sample specify the same CDR3. The V gene is TRBV18, the J gene TRBJ2-3; D gene unclear. Trimming cost V 3 bases and J 3 bases, with 7 bases left between them. Germline CDR1 KGHSH, CDR2 LQKENI. This CDR3 has 13 amino acids. CDR3 sequence: CASSPALTDTQYF. The CDR3 region has the DNA TGTGCCAGCTCACCGGCTCTTACAGATACGCAGTATTTT. Filled out from reference TRBV18 and TRBJ2-3, the complete variable domain reads NAGVMQNPRHLVRRRGQEARLRCSPMKGHSHVYWYRQLPEEGLKFMVYLQKENIIDESGMPKERFSAEFPKEGPSILRIQQVVRGDSAAYFCASSPALTDTQYFGPGTRLTVL.

This chain uses TRBV3-1 (or the pseudogene TRBV3-2) with TRBJ1-2; possible D gene TRBD1, 5 bases. Germline lookup yields CDR1 LGHDT and CDR2 YNNKEL (reference sequence). The CDR3 contains 14 residues. The V end lost 0 bases, the J end lost 4 bases, and 9 bases lay between the germline ends. The chain's CDR3 is CASSQEFQGYGYTF. CDR3 nucleotides: TGTGCCAGCAGCCAAGAGTTCCAGGGCTATGGCTACACCTTC.

The DNA of the CDR3 is TGTGCCAGCAGCCAAAATCCAGGGGCGGGAACCGGGGAGCTGTTTTTT. This codes for CASSQNPGAGTGELFF. This sequence joins TRBV7-3 and TRBJ2-2, with D perhaps being TRBD1 or TRBD2 (6 bases each). The CDR3 consists of 16 residues. V lost 5 bases, J lost 5 bases, and 18 bases lay in between. Germline values: CDR1 SGHTA, CDR2 FQGTGA.